The sequence of this T cell receptor (beta chain) was determined in a study of T cell clonality in common variable immunodeficiency. General study findings and limits: In common variable immunodeficiency, TCR beta chains reportedly carried fewer deletions and N-nucleotide insertions.

This clone appeared many times. Antigen specificity is unknown. The read finishes 3 residues shy of the CDR3 end, and the germline J gene is used to complete it. Equal genomic DNA amounts from CVID and control samples were sequenced. Clones were read by immunoSEQ multiplex PCR, and TCRdb kept only the in-frame ones, dropping some. Reported are tens of thousands of clones, none seen only once; the ten largest carry roughly 10%. The ends lost 5 bases at V and 5 bases at J; junction bases unmatched: 6. Per germline, CDR1 DFQATT and CDR2 SNEGSKA (reference sequence). The CDR3 consists of 13 residues. V and J are TRBV20-1 and TRBJ2-3, with 8 bases that match TRBD2. Sequencing was done on a sample of peripheral blood mononuclear cells. The source is a person aged 18-69 years in good health. The sequenced CDR3 bases are TGCAGTGCTCCACCCGGGGGGGAAGATACG. It specifies CSAPPGGEDT. The full-length CDR3 reads as CSAPPGGEDTQYF.